This record concerns one T cell receptor (beta chain) sequence. The CDR3 runs to 14 residues. With 6 bases removed from V and 3 bases from J, the gap between germline ends came to 14 bases. Germline CDR1 is SEHNR and CDR2 is FQNEAQ (reference sequence). The data belong to a study of blood T cell repertoires in COVID-19. On the study more broadly: Specimens from acute and convalescent COVID-19 originated in the United States, Italy and Spain.

Original processing notes: Researchers report that nucleated cell counts were estimated from reference gene primer amplification. TCRdb's table, derived via immunoSEQ multiplex PCR, lists solely in-frame clones and lacks some. V and J calls and clone size are given by that table; D and trimming were obtained from the DNA. The data hold about 120,000 clones, with around 77% observed a single time. V gene TRBV7-9 combines with J gene TRBJ2-5; D unclear. This receptor was taken from a man aged 55 to 69 with active or convalescent COVID-19. Material: peripheral blood. The CDR3 nucleotides read TGTGCCAGCAGGCGCGGCGAGCTAAAAGAGACCCAGTACTTC. Translating it yields CASRRGELKETQYF. The whole variable domain, remainder taken from reference TRBV7-9 and TRBJ2-5, is DTGVSQNPRHKITKRGQNVTFRCDPISEHNRLYWYRQTLGQGPEFLTYFQNEAQLEKSRLLSDRFSAERPKGSFSTLEIQRTEQGDSAMYLCASRRGELKETQYFGPGTRLLVL.